The 32 T cell receptor beta chains below were found in one sample sequenced in a study of T cells after yellow fever vaccination. TCRdb analysed the 5' RACE reads with MiXCR anew, one entry per CDR3 protein. The sample consists of a few hundred thousand distinct CDR3 sequences, over 4.5% of them appearing once. The sample consisted of CD4+ T cells sorted from PBMCs, taken on the day of the yellow fever booster vaccination. The receptors shown here come from a man aged 18 to 29 who received the YFV17D yellow fever vaccine.

There are a few counts of this clonotype. The chain couples TRBV29-1 to TRBJ1-2, with 7 bases fitting TRBD1. CDR1 is SQVTM, CDR2 ANQGSEA, per germline. The J segment lost 4 bases and the V segment lost 1 base, leaving 3 bases of the junction unmatched. The CDR3 runs to 13 residues. The CDR3 region has the DNA TGCAGCGTTGAAGGACAGGGCGGCTATGGCTACACCTTC. Translating it yields CSVEGQGGYGYTF.

In regard to this clonotype: At one of its ends the junction is not consistent with the germline gene, which may arise from a read error. The V gene is TRBV6-5, the J gene TRBJ2-7, with D tentatively TRBD1 or TRBD2 (7 bases each). CDR1 MNHEY and CDR2 SVGAGI come from the germline V gene. The CDR3 consists of 12 residues. Here the CDR3 DNA reads TGTGCCAGCAGTTACCCGGGGGGACAGTTCCACTTC. Translation: CASSYPGGQFHF.

The chain uses TRBV20-1 and TRBJ2-1; TRBD2 matches 11 bases. Germline CDR1 DFQATT, CDR2 SNEGSKA (reference sequence). V dropped 3 bases and J dropped 7; count of bases not matched to a gene: 8. The CDR3 totals 15 residues. The CDR3 sequence is CSARGTLAGGNEQFF. DNA for the CDR3: TGCAGTGCTAGGGGGACCCTAGCGGGGGGAAATGAGCAGTTCTTC.

This clonotype was counted ten times or more. The chain recombines TRBV4-2 with TRBJ1-3; TRBD1 is a possible D gene (6 bases). The germline V and J ends were trimmed by 0 bases and 0 bases, with 12 bases remaining between them. Germline CDR1 and CDR2: LGHNA and YNFKEQ. This CDR3 comprises 17 residues. CDR3 amino acids: CASSQDLRQVSGNTIYF. The DNA of the CDR3 is TGTGCCAGCAGCCAAGATCTCAGACAGGTCTCTGGAAACACCATATATTTT.

V is TRBV3-1 and J is TRBJ1-1; TRBD1 might be the D (5 bases). The CDR3 totals 15 residues. The germline V gene has CDR1 LGHDT and CDR2 YNNKEL (reference sequence). V dropped 0 bases and J dropped 4 bases, with 12 bases sitting between them. The CDR3 reads CASSQEPKGTTEAFF. The CDR3 coding sequence is TGTGCCAGCAGCCAAGAGCCCAAGGGGACCACTGAAGCTTTCTTT. Combining the CDR3 with reference TRBV3-1 and TRBJ1-1 gives the whole variable domain DTAVSQTPKYLVTQMGNDKSIKCEQNLGHDTMYWYKQDSKKFLKIMFSYNNKELIINETVPNRFSPKSPDKAHLNLHINSLELGDSAVYFCASSQEPKGTTEAFFGQGTRLTVV.

In this sample, this clonotype turned up many times. V gene TRBV5-1 combines with J gene TRBJ2-5, with D tentatively TRBD1 or TRBD2 (6 bases each). CDR1 and CDR2 from the germline V gene are SGHRS and YFSETQ. The germline V and J ends were trimmed by 2 bases and 1 base, with 12 bases remaining between them. The CDR3 contains 15 residues. This chain's CDR3 is CASSFGGSFQETQYF. DNA of the CDR3: TGCGCCAGCAGCTTCGGGGGCTCCTTCCAAGAGACCCAGTACTTC.

This clonotype was counted ten times or more. The chain couples TRBV12-3 or TRBV12-4 to TRBJ2-7; 8 positions agree with TRBD1. J gave up 4 bases and V 5 bases, and 10 bases lay outside the gene matches. The length of the CDR3 is 15 residues. The chain's CDR3 is CASSRGQGFGYEQYF. The CDR3 DNA is TGTGCCAGCAGTCGAGGACAGGGTTTCGGGTACGAGCAGTACTTC.

The rearrangement joins TRBV7-2 to TRBJ2-5; 7 bases match TRBD1. Germline trimming cut 1 base from V and 3 bases from J; bases unmatched to any gene: 2. The CDR3 consists of 14 residues. Germline V gene sequence: CDR1 SGHTA, CDR2 FQGNSA. CDR3 amino acids: CASSLGGQKETQYF. CDR3 in DNA: TGTGCCAGCAGCTTAGGGGGACAGAAAGAGACCCAGTACTTC.

This clonotype was picked up many times. The rearrangement uses TRBV5-5 and TRBJ2-7, with 11 bases that match TRBD2. The CDR3 totals 14 residues. Germline CDR1 reads SGHKS; CDR2 reads YYEKEE (reference sequence). V lost 4 bases to trimming and J lost 7 bases; unmatched junction nucleotides: 7. CDR3 coding DNA: TGTGCCAGCAGCACATATAGCGGGGGGGAAGAGCAGTACGTC. The encoded protein is CASSTYSGGEEQYV.

This clonotype has a count of ten or more. This rearrangement joins TRBV20-1 to TRBJ1-5; tentatively, D is TRBD1 (6 bases). Germline V CDR1 and CDR2: DFQATT, SNEGSKA (reference sequence). This CDR3 contains 15 residues. CDR3 residues: CSVRGDGFSNQPQHF. CDR3 nucleotide sequence: TGCAGCGTAAGGGGGGACGGATTTAGCAATCAGCCCCAGCATTTT.

This clonotype occurred a few times. V gene TRBV5-6 combines with J gene TRBJ1-4; TRBD1 matches at 7 bases. J was trimmed by 8 bases and V by 4 bases; bases with no gene match: 8. The V gene's germline CDR1 is SGHDT and CDR2 YYEEEE. The CDR3 runs to 14 residues. DNA of the CDR3: TGTGCCAGCAGCCCGACAGGGTTTGCAGAAAAACTGTTTTTT. It translates to CASSPTGFAEKLFF.

The J gene is TRBJ2-3, the V gene TRBV4-2; 12 positions agree with TRBD2. This CDR3 is 17 amino acids long. The V and J ends lost 1 base and 2 bases, in that order; junction bases with no gene match: 4. Germline CDR1 is LGHNA and CDR2 is YNFKEQ. The CDR3 DNA reads as TGTGCCAGCAGCCAAGTACTAGCGGGGGGATACACAGATACGCAGTATTTT. Protein sequence: CASSQVLAGGYTDTQYF.

This clonotype was picked up a small number of times. The chain links TRBV18 to TRBJ2-2; a possible D gene is TRBD1 (6 bases). CDR1 KGHSH and CDR2 LQKENI come from the germline V gene. The CDR3 contains 15 residues. V was pared by 2 bases and J by 6 bases, with 13 bases between. This chain's CDR3 is CASSPFTGFAGELFF. The CDR3 region has the DNA TGTGCCAGCTCACCATTCACAGGGTTTGCCGGGGAGCTGTTTTTT.

This clonotype was detected only a few times. The gene calls are TRBV5-4 and TRBJ2-3; D is tentatively TRBD1 or TRBD2 (5 bases each). V dropped 4 bases and J dropped 0 bases, with 12 bases sitting between them. The CDR3 is made up of 15 amino acids. The germline gives CDR1 SGHNT, CDR2 YYREEE (reference sequence). The CDR3 loop reads CASSPSWGSTDTQYF. CDR3 in DNA: TGTGCCAGCAGCCCCTCATGGGGGAGCACAGATACGCAGTATTTT.

This clonotype showed up just a few times. The chain joins TRBV5-1 to TRBJ2-2; 12 nucleotides align to TRBD1. Germline V gene data show CDR1 as SGHRS and CDR2 as YFSETQ. The V segment lost 1 base and the J segment 4 bases; nucleotides outside the gene matches: 14. The CDR3 loop spans 20 amino acids. The CDR3 region is CASSLPNAGQGATGTGELFF. CDR3 nucleotides: TGCGCCAGCAGCTTGCCCAATGCGGGACAGGGGGCAACGGGCACCGGGGAGCTGTTTTTT.

This clonotype was recorded at least ten times. The gene calls are TRBV9 and TRBJ2-2; D is ambiguous. V gave up 4 bases and J gave up 4 bases, with 14 bases separating them. This CDR3 contains 15 residues. Germline V gives CDR1 SGDLS, CDR2 YYNGEE. CDR3 DNA sequence: TGTGCCAGCAGCTTGACGTGGACGAGCACCGGGGAGCTGTTTTTT. It codes for CASSLTWTSTGELFF.

The chain couples TRBV6-1 to TRBJ1-1, with D maybe TRBD1 (6 bases). The germline gives CDR1 MNHNS, CDR2 SASEGT. The germline V and J ends were trimmed by 0 bases and 4 bases, with 18 bases remaining between them. The CDR3 is 17 residues long. CDR3 in amino acids: CASSEALWGARSTEAFF. The CDR3, as DNA: TGTGCCAGCAGTGAAGCGTTGTGGGGGGCGCGTAGCACTGAAGCTTTCTTT.

This clonotype was picked up a small number of times. The J gene is TRBJ1-5, the V gene TRBV24-1; TRBD1 might be the D (5 bases). The germline V gene encodes CDR1 KGHDR and CDR2 SFDVKD. Trimming shortened V by 5 bases and J by 0 bases, and 28 bases separated the two germline ends. The CDR3 has 21 residues. The CDR3 sequence is CATSAGASGTSLPYSNQPQHF. In nucleotides, the CDR3 is TGTGCCACCAGTGCCGGGGCTAGTGGGACTTCTCTTCCTTATAGCAATCAGCCCCAGCATTTT.

This chain connects TRBV20-1 to TRBJ1-2; 7 bases match TRBD1. The CDR3 spans 15 residues. With 3 bases clipped from V and 7 bases from J, the junction kept 14 bases outside the gene matches. The V gene's germline CDR1 is DFQATT and CDR2 SNEGSKA (reference sequence). CDR3 bases: TGCAGTGCTAGTTTGGTTCACGAGGGGGCCTCTGGCTACACCTTC. This translates into CSASLVHEGASGYTF.

V is TRBV20-1 and J is TRBJ1-5; perhaps TRBD1 as D (5 bases). The germline V gene encodes CDR1 DFQATT and CDR2 SNEGSKA (reference sequence). The CDR3 consists of 14 residues. V shed 3 bases and J shed 4 bases, with 13 bases lying between them. The CDR3 is CSASPSQVNQPQHF. The CDR3 nucleotides are TGCAGTGCTAGTCCCTCACAGGTAAATCAGCCCCAGCATTTT.

Ten or more counts support this clonotype. The chain has TRBV4-3 and TRBJ1-5; the D gene is possibly TRBD1 (5 bases). Deletions cut 5 bases from V and 5 bases from J, with 10 bases between. The CDR3 is 13 amino acids. The germline V gene encodes CDR1 LGHNA and CDR2 YSLEER. The CDR3 loop is CASSRDRDQPQHF. CDR3 in DNA: TGCGCCAGCAGCAGGGACCGAGATCAGCCCCAGCATTTT.

CDR3 sequence reads: CASSFQRGANTGELFF. DNA for the CDR3: TGTGCCAGCAGCTTCCAGCGGGGGGCGAACACCGGGGAGCTGTTTTTT. The rearrangement joins TRBV5-4 to TRBJ2-2; 9 positions match TRBD2. CDR1 is SGHNT and CDR2 is YYREEE in the germline V gene (reference sequence). Losses at the gene ends were 2 bases for V and 0 bases for J; bases not matched to a gene: 2. This CDR3 comprises 16 residues.

This sequence joins TRBV20-1 and TRBJ2-1; the match to TRBD2 covers 10 bases. The CDR3 runs 14 residues. Losses at the gene ends were 1 base for V and 8 bases for J; bases not matched to a gene: 5. Germline CDR1 and CDR2: DFQATT and SNEGSKA (reference sequence). CDR3 sequence reads: CSARGAGGLDEQFF. The CDR3 coding sequence is TGCAGTGCTAGAGGAGCGGGGGGGCTTGATGAGCAGTTCTTC.

There are many counts of this clonotype. The CDR3 DNA follows: TGTGCCAGCAGCCCCCTGTCGAGTATAGAGCAGTTCTTC. Protein sequence: CASSPLSSIEQFF. The chain recombines TRBV7-2 with TRBJ2-1, with D hard to call. The V and J ends lost 5 bases and 10 bases respectively, with 15 bases between them. The V gene's germline CDR1 is SGHTA and CDR2 FQGNSA. There are 13 residues in the CDR3.

In this sample, this clonotype turned up a few times. The genes are TRBV9 and TRBJ2-7; the match to TRBD2 covers 7 bases. The germline CDR1 and CDR2 sequences are SGDLS and YYNGEE. The CDR3 is 15 amino acids. Trimming at V came to 0 bases and at J to 6 bases, leaving 9 bases not matched to a gene. CDR3 loop: CASSVGGSGAGEQYF. CDR3 sequence (DNA): TGTGCCAGCAGCGTAGGAGGGAGCGGGGCTGGCGAGCAGTACTTC.

This clonotype was detected only a few times. The gene calls are TRBV7-9 and TRBJ2-7; TRBD1 matches 7 bases. Germline lookup yields CDR1 SEHNR and CDR2 FQNEAQ (reference sequence). The CDR3 covers 14 residues. Losses at the gene ends were 4 bases for V and 3 bases for J; bases not matched to a gene: 6. CDR3 bases: TGTGCCAGCAGCTCCGGGCCAGGGGGCTACGAGCAGTACGTC. It is translated as CASSSGPGGYEQYV.

This clonotype was seen many times. The chain is built from TRBV5-1 and TRBJ2-3, with unresolved D. The V and J ends lost 7 bases and 4 bases respectively, with 13 bases between them. Germline lookup yields CDR1 SGHRS and CDR2 YFSETQ. The CDR3 loop spans 13 amino acids. CDR3 in amino acids: CASGANGADTQYF. In DNA, the CDR3 is TGCGCCAGCGGCGCCAACGGCGCAGATACGCAGTATTTT.

This clonotype was seen repeatedly, ten times or more. V usage is TRBV5-5 and J usage is TRBJ2-5; no clear D gene. This CDR3 is built from 13 residues. V was cut by 2 bases and J by 0 bases, with 5 bases left in between. Germline CDR1 and CDR2: SGHKS and YYEKEE (reference sequence). CDR3 DNA: TGTGCCAGCAGCTTCGAAGACCAAGAGACCCAGTACTTC. Protein product: CASSFEDQETQYF.

This clonotype came up a few times. The J gene is TRBJ2-5, the V gene TRBV6-5; D is ambiguous. Germline CDR1 and CDR2: MNHEY and SVGAGI. This CDR3 is built from 13 residues. The V end was cut by 6 bases, the J end by 4 bases, with 12 bases between. The CDR3 coding sequence is TGTGCCAGCAGCCCCCCCGTGTTAGAGACCCAGTACTTC. Translation: CASSPPVLETQYF.

This clonotype was seen a handful of times. The V gene is TRBV7-2, the J gene TRBJ2-3, with a tentative D call TRBD2 (6 bases). This CDR3 region has 14 residues. Trimming stripped 11 bases from V and 2 bases from J, with 17 bases between. The V gene's germline CDR1 is SGHTA and CDR2 FQGNSA. CDR3 loop: CAASGASVTDTQYF. For the CDR3, the DNA is TGTGCCGCCAGCGGTGCTAGCGTCACAGATACGCAGTATTTT.

The chain links TRBV25-1 to TRBJ1-6; no clear D. The CDR3 length is 15 residues. In germline, CDR1 is MGHDK, CDR2 SYGVNS. Trimming took off 1 base at V and 8 bases at J, with 12 bases between the two ends. CDR3 sequence reads: CASSELRGADSPLHF. The DNA of the CDR3 is TGTGCCAGCAGTGAATTGCGGGGTGCCGATTCACCCCTCCACTTT. The full variable domain, completed using reference TRBV25-1 and TRBJ1-6, is EADIYQTPRYLVIGTGKKITLECSQTMGHDKMYWYQQDPGMELHLIHYSYGVNSTEKGDLSSESTVSRIRTEHFPLTLESARPSHTSQYLCASSELRGADSPLHFGNGTRLTVT.

The chain carries TRBV18 and TRBJ1-1; D is possibly TRBD1 (6 bases). This CDR3 has 15 residues. Germline CDR1 KGHSH, CDR2 LQKENI. V was trimmed by 6 bases and J by 0 bases, leaving 14 bases between them. CDR3 protein: CASSPVDSVNTEAFF. DNA of the CDR3: TGTGCCAGCTCGCCTGTGGACAGCGTGAACACTGAAGCTTTCTTT.